This TCR beta chain stems from a study of CD8+ T cells in alopecia areata. Background on the study: After 6 to 18 months of tofacitinib, follow-up continued 6 months off drug. Points from the study as a whole: Expanded CD8+ clones among the top 100, as well as scalp clonality, were significantly decreased by tofacitinib.

Sequencing relied on a cDNA template that was reverse transcribed from extracted RNA. Method: immunoSEQ multiplex PCR; TCRdb's copy keeps in-frame clones and lacks some. Seen here are 150,000 to 200,000 clones, 60% observed once, and the top ten hold about 0.94%. To note about this clone: The antigen is undetermined.

Treatment denoted: oral pan-JAK inhibitor, 5-10 mg twice daily. Researchers took lesional scalp punch biopsies and peripheral blood from people who were alopecia areata patients. Germline lookup yields CDR1 SGHTA and CDR2 FQGTGA. The CDR3 extends over 15 amino acids. Trimming took off 2 bases at V and 1 base at J, with 10 bases between the two ends. Sequenced material: CD4+ T cells sorted from blood, taken at week 24, from a patient treated with tofacitinib. The genes are TRBV7-3 and TRBJ2-3; no reliable D call. The receptor was derived from a human donor with alopecia areata. This chain's CDR3 is CASSLGPGGTDTQYF. The CDR3, as DNA: TGTGCCAGCAGCTTAGGCCCGGGTGGCACAGATACGCAGTATTTT.